The following is a TCR beta chain sequence with its context. Its specific antigen is unknown. One end of the junction is discordant with germline, which a read error may explain. Sequencer: Illumina MiSeq. The SMARTer RACE cDNA Amplification kit was used to reverse transcribe the RNA, and the TCR beta CDR3 region was then amplified. RNA from sorted cells was extracted with the RNeasy Mini Kit. Illumina paired-end sequencing was used to sequence the TCR beta amplicons. The study's processing was this. MiXCR, VDJtools and the tcR R package were the tools used to analyze the TCR repertoire. The inverse Simpson index served to quantify diversity, and clones were sorted into rare, small, medium or expanded bins based on their proportion of the repertoire. In TCRdb, the public reads were trimmed at Q25 with fastp and aligned with MiXCR, with productive beta chains retained. Duplicate CDR3 protein sequences are folded into a single record with the most common DNA and genes. These V and J calls derive from TCRdb rather than the authors' analysis. The sample table contains 4,000 to 5,000 distinct CDR3 sequences; only one count was recorded for around 95% of them. The ten most abundant clones make up roughly 39% of the sample.

The sample belongs to a study of regulatory T cells after allogeneic stem cell transplantation (dated by TCRdb to the late 2010s). As for the study more broadly: Patients were grouped by whether acute graft-versus-host disease developed within 100 days after stem cell transplantation. CD4+CD25+CD127- regulatory T cells were isolated from patient PBMCs by fluorescence-activated cell sorting. Conventional CD4+ T cells defined as CD4+CD25+/-CD127+ were also sorted and TCR-sequenced for comparison in the study. The study compared the TCR repertoire of regulatory T cells after allogeneic stem cell transplantation in patients who had acute graft-versus-host disease versus patients who did not.

The time point label, as the study defines it: 30 days after allogeneic hematopoietic stem cell transplantation. At 30 days after allogeneic hematopoietic stem cell transplantation, peripheral blood mononuclear cells were collected from the patients. Study-wide conclusions, independent of this receptor: Top 10 regulatory T-cell clones occupied a significantly larger repertoire share in non-GvHD patients, suggesting expansion of presumably allo-specific protective clones. The regulatory T-cell TCR repertoire was less diverse and more focused in patients without graft-versus-host disease than in patients with graft-versus-host disease. Because of the small patient sample size, validation of the findings in a larger cohort was required. None of the regulatory T-cell clones was shared across all patients, and no significant correlation was found between sorted cell numbers and the inverse Simpson index. No significant difference in conventional CD4+ T-cell repertoire diversity was found between patients with and without graft-versus-host disease.

CDR1 and CDR2 were assigned from the germline V gene as SNHLY and FYNNEI. Its CDR3 holds 15 amino acids, cysteine through phenylalanine. Only the CDR3 DNA stays, 45 bases, in frame from base 1. The rearranged segments are TRBV2 and TRBJ1-6, with no reliable assignment of the D segment. This receptor was taken from a human patient who had an allogeneic stem cell transplant, so the T cells may come from the graft donor. This specimen consisted of sorted CD4+ T cells from blood (whether regulatory or conventional is not recorded), obtained 30 days after allogeneic stem cell transplant. The DNA sequence is given as TGTACCAGCAGTCCTATGAGCTCCGACACTGCTACCCTCCACTTT. The translation is CTSSPMSSDTATLHF.